The 28 T cell receptor beta chains below come from one sample, sequenced in a study of cytomegalovirus exposure and HLA in healthy donors. In the PCR, 60 Vbeta and 13 Jbeta primers were used. TCRdb's copy holds only in-frame clones and misses some; the assay was immunoSEQ multiplex PCR. The table has 120,000 or so clones, about 80% seen once. Sequencing input: PBMCs. All receptors derive from a man between 18 and 29 years old in good health and CMV-seronegative.

V is TRBV5-1 and J is TRBJ2-1; D is perhaps TRBD2 (5 bases). Germline V CDR1 and CDR2: SGHRS, YFSETQ. There are 13 residues in the CDR3. Between the trimmed V and J ends, which lost 2 bases and 9 bases, there was a span of 12 bases. CDR3 residues: CASSLITGSEQFF. DNA of the CDR3: TGCGCCAGCAGCTTAATAACGGGAAGTGAGCAGTTCTTC.

This chain uses TRBV7-2 with TRBJ1-2, with D perhaps matching TRBD1 (6 bases). The CDR3 totals 13 residues. V shed 1 base and J shed 3 bases, with 6 bases lying between them. The germline CDR1 and CDR2 sequences are SGHTA and FQGNSA. The CDR3 spells CASSLGQDYGYTF. The DNA of the CDR3 is TGTGCCAGCAGCTTAGGACAGGACTATGGCTACACCTTC.

The chain has TRBV4-1 and TRBJ2-1; 7 bases are shared with TRBD1. From germline, CDR1 is MGHRA and CDR2 YSYEKL. The V segment lost 2 bases and the J segment 10 bases; nucleotides outside the gene matches: 8. The CDR3 is 14 amino acids. The CDR3 coding sequence is TGCGCCAGCAGCCAACGCGACAGGGCTGGAGAGCAGTTCTTC. Its translation is CASSQRDRAGEQFF.

With regard to this clone: One end of the junction varies from germline; a read error may be responsible. V gene TRBV7-9 combines with J gene TRBJ2-7; D is possibly TRBD2 (6 bases). The CDR3 is 14 amino acids. Germline values: CDR1 SEHNR, CDR2 FQNEAQ (reference sequence). Written as DNA, the CDR3 is TGTTCCAGCAGCTTCGGCGGGGTCTCCTACGAGCAGTACTTC. Translating gives CSSSFGGVSYEQYF.

The chain employs TRBV4-1 and TRBJ2-7; 8 bases align to TRBD1. Germline loops: CDR1 MGHRA, CDR2 YSYEKL. This CDR3 has 16 residues. The V gene end was trimmed by 0 bases and the J gene end by 5 bases; junction bases not matched to a gene: 9. The CDR3, as DNA: TGCGCCAGCAGCCAAGATCTAACAGGGGGTCTAAACGAGCAGTACGTC. Residues: CASSQDLTGGLNEQYV.

The V gene is TRBV6-5, the J gene TRBJ1-1; TRBD1 is a possible D gene (6 bases). Trimming stripped 3 bases from V and 5 bases from J, with 16 bases between. This CDR3 is built from 15 residues. Germline values: CDR1 MNHEY, CDR2 SVGAGI. CDR3 coding DNA: TGTGCCAGCAGTTATAGTAGAGGGGGTAGGACTGAAGCTTTCTTT. Protein: CASSYSRGGRTEAFF.

The chain has TRBV30 and TRBJ2-7; 8 bases are shared with TRBD2. Germline assignment: CDR1 GTSNPN and CDR2 SVGIG (reference sequence). This CDR3 region has 13 residues. V lost 3 bases and J lost 4; bases outside the gene matches: 5. This CDR3 is CAWRAGEGYEQYF. The CDR3 DNA reads TGTGCCTGGAGAGCGGGAGAGGGGTACGAGCAGTACTTC.

The DNA of the CDR3 is TGCGCCAGCAGCTCACCCACGATGAGCTCCTACAATGAGCAGTTCTTC. Residues: CASSSPTMSSYNEQFF. This chain connects TRBV5-1 to TRBJ2-1; D not certain. V shed 3 bases and J shed 0 bases, with 13 bases lying between them. The CDR3 runs to 16 residues. Germline assignment: CDR1 SGHRS and CDR2 YFSETQ.

The V gene is TRBV30, the J gene TRBJ1-2, with TRBD1 identical over 7 bases. Unmatched junction bases numbered 5, after V lost 1 base and J lost 9 bases. CDR3 length equals 12 residues. Germline CDR1 reads GTSNPN; CDR2 reads SVGIG (reference sequence). CDR3 residues: CAWSGQGWSYTF. The CDR3 DNA follows: TGTGCCTGGAGTGGACAGGGATGGAGCTACACCTTC.

The chain uses TRBV6-1 and TRBJ2-3, with 8 bases aligning to TRBD2. The trim removed 7 bases at V and 0 bases at J, leaving 6 bases unmatched. This CDR3 is built from 15 residues. Germline V gene lookup returns CDR1 MNHNS and CDR2 SASEGT. Here the CDR3 reads CASTLAGPSTDTQYF. The CDR3 DNA reads TGTGCCAGCACTCTAGCGGGCCCTAGCACAGATACGCAGTATTTT.

The sample holds a few counts of this clone. This rearrangement joins TRBV6-5 to TRBJ2-3; weak D call: TRBD2 (6 bases). This CDR3 has 15 residues. The V end was cut by 5 bases, the J end by 6 bases, with 18 bases between. Germline lookup yields CDR1 MNHEY and CDR2 SVGAGI. CDR3 bases: TGTGCCAGCAGTAGGCGGGGCATACTGGCGGATACGCAGTATTTT. This codes for CASSRRGILADTQYF.

The chain links TRBV29-1 to TRBJ1-4; D is undetermined. The CDR3 has 14 residues. V shed 3 bases and J shed 2 bases, with 10 bases lying between them. Germline CDR1 is SQVTM and CDR2 is ANQGSEA. This CDR3 reads CSVDSGVTNEKLFF. In DNA, the CDR3 is TGCAGCGTTGATTCGGGTGTCACTAATGAAAAACTGTTTTTT.

This chain links TRBV5-1 with TRBJ2-5; TRBD2 aligns across 7 bases. The CDR3 totals 14 residues. Germline CDR1 is SGHRS and CDR2 is YFSETQ. V lost 5 bases and J lost 4; bases outside the gene matches: 8. CDR3 amino acids: CASSVGVAGETQYF. The DNA for the CDR3 is TGCGCCAGCAGTGTAGGAGTAGCGGGAGAGACCCAGTACTTC.

This clone was seen more than once but under ten times. The V call is TRBV11-1, the J call TRBJ2-1, with TRBD2 identical over 8 bases. The junction had 2 bases not matched to a gene; V was cut back by 1 base and J by 3 bases. From germline, CDR1 is SGHAT and CDR2 FQDESV (reference sequence). This CDR3 region has 15 residues. CDR3 protein: CASSLEAGDYNEQFF. CDR3 nucleotide sequence: TGTGCCAGCAGCTTAGAAGCGGGAGACTACAATGAGCAGTTCTTC.

The chain employs TRBV10-3 and TRBJ2-5, with TRBD2 as a possible D gene (5 bases). The CDR3 contains 13 residues. Germline CDR1 ENHRY, CDR2 SYGVKD. The ends were cut back, 4 bases at V and 5 bases at J, with 11 bases in the middle. CDR3 coding DNA: TGTGCCATCAGTGGCGGGCAACGGGAGACCCAGTACTTC. Its protein product is CAISGGQRETQYF.

The CDR3 region has the DNA TGCAGCGTTGAGTTACGGCAGGGAACCTTACTCTCCTACGAGCAGTACTTC. Its translation is CSVELRQGTLLSYEQYF. The chain couples TRBV29-1 to TRBJ2-7, with TRBD1 as a possible D gene (5 bases). CDR1 and CDR2 from the germline V gene are SQVTM and ANQGSEA. This CDR3 region has 17 residues. The V end was cut by 3 bases, the J end by 0 bases, with 21 bases between.

V usage is TRBV19 and J usage is TRBJ2-5; 8 nucleotides line up with TRBD1. The V gene end was trimmed by 7 bases and the J gene end by 2 bases; junction bases not matched to a gene: 6. This CDR3 region has 14 residues. CDR1 and CDR2 from the germline V gene are LNHDA and SQIVND (reference sequence). As DNA, the CDR3 is TGTGCCAGTAAGAGGACAGGGCCGCAAGAGACCCAGTACTTC. Translation: CASKRTGPQETQYF.

In the case of this clone: Mismatch with germline at one junction end may stem from a read error. The CDR3 coding sequence is TGTGCCAGCAGCCAATCCCTGGGAGCGGGAGTAACTGAGGCTTTCTTT. It encodes CASSQSLGAGVTEAFF. The rearrangement uses TRBV13 and TRBJ1-1; D is unclear. Germline V gene sequence: CDR1 PRHDT, CDR2 FYEKMQ (reference sequence). The CDR3 is made up of 16 amino acids.

V is TRBV30 and J is TRBJ2-3; 11 nucleotides line up with TRBD2. Germline assignment: CDR1 GTSNPN and CDR2 SVGIG (reference sequence). This CDR3 is built from 19 residues. Trimming cost V 3 bases and J 6 bases; bases outside gene matches: 20. The CDR3 nucleotides are TGTGCCTGGAGAGTCGAGAGTCGGGCACTAGCGGGAGTTTTGGATACGCAGTATTTT. It translates to CAWRVESRALAGVLDTQYF.

V is TRBV6-5 and J is TRBJ2-5; maybe TRBD1 (6 bases). The end of the DNA aligns better with TRBJ2-7, so the J call may be wrong. Germline lookup yields CDR1 MNHEY and CDR2 SVGAGI. The CDR3 is made up of 15 amino acids. CDR3 sequence: CATNARQDASYEQYF. The DNA of the CDR3 is TGTGCCACTAATGCCCGACAGGACGCATCCTACGAGCAGTACTTC.

The chain employs TRBV20-1 and TRBJ2-3, with a possible D match to TRBD1 (6 bases). V was clipped by 5 bases and J by 10 bases, with 13 bases between them. CDR1 is DFQATT, CDR2 SNEGSKA, per germline (reference sequence). This CDR3 comprises 11 residues. DNA for the CDR3: TGCAGTGCTTACTTACAGGGTCCGCAGTATTTT. Translated, it gives CSAYLQGPQYF.

V gene TRBV7-2 combines with J gene TRBJ2-7; D is possibly TRBD2 (6 bases). Trimming removed 2 bases from V and 0 bases from J, with 8 bases in between. The CDR3 totals 14 residues. Per germline, CDR1 SGHTA and CDR2 FQGNSA. CDR3 sequence (DNA): TGTGCCAGCAGCTTAAGGGAGGCCTCCTACGAGCAGTACTTC. Translation: CASSLREASYEQYF.

The CDR3 sequence: CATSSTGIEAFF. CDR3 DNA sequence: TGTGCCACCAGCAGCACAGGGATTGAAGCTTTCTTT. The J gene is TRBJ1-1, the V gene TRBV15, with D maybe TRBD1 (6 bases). V lost 3 bases to trimming and J lost 7 bases, with 9 bases between them. Germline V CDR1 and CDR2: LNHNV, YYDKDF (reference sequence). CDR3 length equals 12 residues.

This clone came up once. The rearrangement links TRBV4-1 to TRBJ2-7; perhaps TRBD1 as D (5 bases). The CDR3 consists of 15 residues. V was pared by 0 bases and J by 3 bases, with 12 bases between. Germline V gene data show CDR1 as MGHRA and CDR2 as YSYEKL. DNA for the CDR3: TGCGCCAGCAGCCAAGAGAATCAGGGTCGCTACGAGCAGTACTTC. Its protein product is CASSQENQGRYEQYF.

CDR3 DNA sequence: TGTGCCAGCAGCGTTCGACAGGGAGGCGGCTACACCTTC. This encodes CASSVRQGGGYTF. The V and J genes are TRBV9 and TRBJ1-2; TRBD1 matches 7 bases. In germline, CDR1 is SGDLS, CDR2 YYNGEE. Trimming at V came to 2 bases and at J to 8 bases, leaving 6 bases not matched to a gene. The CDR3 is made up of 13 amino acids.

The V and J genes are TRBV27 and TRBJ2-1; 12 nucleotides align to TRBD2. The germline V gene has CDR1 MNHEY and CDR2 SMNVEV (reference sequence). The CDR3 totals 17 residues. J lost 5 bases, V lost 7 bases, and 12 bases had no gene match. Here the CDR3 reads CASKPPSTSGRNNEQFF. The CDR3 region has the DNA TGTGCCAGCAAACCCCCTTCGACTAGCGGGAGAAACAATGAGCAGTTCTTC.

V and J are TRBV6-6 and TRBJ1-2, with TRBD1 matching 7 bases. The V segment lost 7 bases and the J segment 4 bases; nucleotides outside the gene matches: 3. From germline, CDR1 is MNHNY and CDR2 SVGAGI (reference sequence). The CDR3 runs 12 residues. This CDR3 reads CASNTGAYGYTF. The CDR3 coding sequence is TGTGCCAGCAACACAGGGGCCTATGGCTACACCTTC.

The chain carries TRBV7-9 and TRBJ1-2; no reliable D call. V lost 3 bases and J 0 bases, leaving 14 bases between the germline ends. The CDR3 runs to 16 residues. Germline CDR1 SEHNR, CDR2 FQNEAQ (reference sequence). The CDR3 nucleotides are TGTGCCAGCAGCTTCGGTTCAGGCGCTTCTAACTATGGCTACACCTTC. Its translation is CASSFGSGASNYGYTF. Supplemented by reference TRBV7-9 and TRBJ1-2, the full variable domain reads DTGVSQNPRHKITKRGQNVTFRCDPISEHNRLYWYRQTLGQGPEFLTYFQNEAQLEKSRLLSDRFSAERPKGSFSTLEIQRTEQGDSAMYLCASSFGSGASNYGYTFGSGTRLTVV.